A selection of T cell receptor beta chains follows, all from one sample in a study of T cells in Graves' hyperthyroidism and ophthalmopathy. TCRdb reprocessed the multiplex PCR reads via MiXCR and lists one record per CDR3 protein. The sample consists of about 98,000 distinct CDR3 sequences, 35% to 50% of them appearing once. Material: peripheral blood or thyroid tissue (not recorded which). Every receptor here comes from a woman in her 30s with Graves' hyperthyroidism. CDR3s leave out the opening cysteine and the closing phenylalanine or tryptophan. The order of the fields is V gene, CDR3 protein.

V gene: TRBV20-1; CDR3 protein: SAREGGGGSYEQY
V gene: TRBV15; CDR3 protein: ATSLGHGDYGYT
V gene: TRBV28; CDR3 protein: ASSYPPGTDAQPRH
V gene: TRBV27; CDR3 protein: ASIEWGTDTQY
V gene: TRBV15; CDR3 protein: ATSRGDRGTTQY
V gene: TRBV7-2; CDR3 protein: ASSRGPRTSGNSYEQY
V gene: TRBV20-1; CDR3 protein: SARDSLTEAF
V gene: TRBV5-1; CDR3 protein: ASSLGIQETQH
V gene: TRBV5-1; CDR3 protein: ASSLRGDNTEAF
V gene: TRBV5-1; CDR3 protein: ASSLGGVDGKLF
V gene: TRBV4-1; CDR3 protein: ASSPLQMTEAF
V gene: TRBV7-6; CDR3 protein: ASSPPGLQSYT
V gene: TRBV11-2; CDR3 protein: ASSETGGGETQY
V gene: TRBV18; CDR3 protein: ASSLRQGYNSPLH
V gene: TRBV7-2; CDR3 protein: ASSSLSGEKLF
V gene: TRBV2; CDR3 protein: ASGGPSNQPQH
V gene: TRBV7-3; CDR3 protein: ASSLRQGAGYT
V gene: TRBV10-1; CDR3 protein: ASNTIVF
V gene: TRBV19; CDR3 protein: ASISGTGSNQPQH
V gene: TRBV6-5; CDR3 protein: ASSRTGGLGTQY
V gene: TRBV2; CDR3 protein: ASRSGEQETQY
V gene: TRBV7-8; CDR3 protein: ASSLRDYEQY
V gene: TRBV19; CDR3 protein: AGTSEMTNTEELF
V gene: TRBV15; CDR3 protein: ATSSSDRGETQY
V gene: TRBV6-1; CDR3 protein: ASSENWGGFLSPLH
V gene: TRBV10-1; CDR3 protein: ASSASSAGGQETQY
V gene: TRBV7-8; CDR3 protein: ASSLEGRANEKLF
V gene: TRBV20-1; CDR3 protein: SAGEPLH
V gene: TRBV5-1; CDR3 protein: ASSLDRVGEQY
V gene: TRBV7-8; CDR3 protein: ASSLSSVSPAGNQPQR
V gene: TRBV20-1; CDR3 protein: SASRDAQETQY
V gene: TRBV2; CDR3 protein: ASSLGFNYGYT
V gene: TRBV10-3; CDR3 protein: AISEWAPGHKLETQY
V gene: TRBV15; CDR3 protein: ATRGGFRNTGELF
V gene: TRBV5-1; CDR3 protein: ASSSSGTGGSPLH
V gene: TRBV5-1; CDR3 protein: ASPKTGVWSNQPQH
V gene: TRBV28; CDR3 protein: ASRSGERTEAF
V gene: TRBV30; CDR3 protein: AWSVQSGTEAF
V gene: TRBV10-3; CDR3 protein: AIGVGFSNTEAF
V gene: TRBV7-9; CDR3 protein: ASSLVAFQETQY
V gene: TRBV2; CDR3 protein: ASSWTQGAEGYT
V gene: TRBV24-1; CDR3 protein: ATSGLAGGQNTGGLF
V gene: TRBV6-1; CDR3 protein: ASSELEWEKETQY
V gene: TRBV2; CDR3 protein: ASREIGGNPYEQY
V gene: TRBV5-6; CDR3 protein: ASSSPTGLGRPYEQY
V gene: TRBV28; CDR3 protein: ASTAWGSSYEQY
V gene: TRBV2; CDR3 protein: ASREGQGNQPQH
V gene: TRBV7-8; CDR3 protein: ASSSRQGGGHT
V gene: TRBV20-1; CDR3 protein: SAGGETQY
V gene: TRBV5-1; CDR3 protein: ASSEDTNTGELF
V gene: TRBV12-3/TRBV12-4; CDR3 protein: ASSLVPGGGAF
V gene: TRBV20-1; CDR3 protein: SARELQGIGEKLF
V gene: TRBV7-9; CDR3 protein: ASSLQGSYGYT
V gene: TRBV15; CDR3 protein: ATSSRTLQETQY
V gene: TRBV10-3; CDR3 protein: AISGTQGSGANVLT
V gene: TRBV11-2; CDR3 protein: ASSFLPGGAGTNTEAF
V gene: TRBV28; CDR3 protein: ASSFLAGTALGETQY